Listed below are T cell receptor beta chains from one sample, sequenced in a study of OX40 agonist ivuxolimab in advanced cancers. The method was immunoSEQ multiplex PCR; TCRdb's version includes in-frame clones alone and lacks a portion of them. The data show over 85,000 clones, 91% seen once. The sequencing here drew on CD4+ or CD8+ T cells sorted from blood, taken in a trial of the OX40 agonist ivuxolimab. Every receptor here comes from an adult with an advanced solid tumor such as melanoma, head and neck, liver or kidney cancer. The conserved cysteine and the conserved F or W are not part of the CDR3 here.

v_call	j_call	cdr3_aa
TRBV5-4	TRBJ2-1	ASSPGLALVNEQF
TRBV2	TRBJ2-7	ASRGTSSSEQY
TRBV10-3	TRBJ2-5	AIRRGGGSQTQY
TRBV5-1	TRBJ2-7	ASSFRLAGGPHEQY
TRBV7-9	TRBJ2-5	ASSGSETQY
TRBV11-2	TRBJ1-5	ASSRDYRNQPQH
TRBV29-1	TRBJ2-5	SVVRGIQETQY
TRBV15	TRBJ2-2	ATSRARTGRNEELF
TRBV29-1	TRBJ2-7	SAGGQGLLGQY
TRBV7-2	TRBJ1-2	ASSLDRDGYT
TRBV19	TRBJ2-1	ASSQGGYGNEQF
TRBV7-8	TRBJ1-5	ASSFDTRGPQH
TRBV18	TRBJ2-7	ASSQAESYEQY
TRBV19	TRBJ2-6	ASGNRQDSSGANVLT
TRBV28	TRBJ2-3	ASSLAGTSGRNTQY
TRBV21-1	TRBJ2-3	ASSGIAGDATSGRAEDTQY
TRBV7-2	TRBJ2-7	ASSLGAGDPYEQY
TRBV11-1	TRBJ2-1	ASSLVQGAEGINEQF
TRBV28	TRBJ2-3	ASSTLPGLASSDTQY
TRBV18	TRBJ2-3	ASSPVTTDTQY
TRBV7-2	TRBJ2-7	ASSLGQGRYEQY
TRBV28	TRBJ2-2	ASRFTGELF
TRBV6-5	TRBJ2-5	ADRPCRDKETQY
TRBV29-1	TRBJ1-2	SVEARYDQGDGYT
TRBV2	TRBJ2-5	ASNQDRGQETQY
TRBV18	TRBJ2-1	ASSPGLAGANEQF
TRBV5-1	TRBJ2-7	ASSWSRTGAIHEQY
TRBV28	TRBJ2-7	ASSLMFGRGEQY
TRBV2	TRBJ1-5	ASSEMLRGSGGRNQPQH
TRBV5-4	TRBJ1-1	ASSLREANTEAF
TRBV6-1	TRBJ2-1	ASSEGSGSLSYNEQF
TRBV19	TRBJ1-5	ASKPLGQGNGPQH
TRBV2	TRBJ2-5	ASTLAGEETQY
TRBV5-4	TRBJ2-5	ASSLTGMETQY